This TCR beta chain came from a study of cytomegalovirus exposure and HLA in healthy donors (dated by TCRdb to between 2016 and 2019). At the level of the whole study: An earlier analysis of 587 of the donors reported approximately 300 Gb of sequence data and 117 million unique TCR beta sequences obtained from about 179 million T cells. The study aimed to test whether cataloging public T cell receptors could reveal signatures of past pathogen exposure. Every repertoire in the discovery cohort had been generated on one and the same sequencing platform. The study used immunosequencing to profile the T cell repertoires of about 670 subjects and linked those repertoires to cytomegalovirus serostatus. The later analysis used no new phenotypic data to find candidate immune exposures, relying instead on TCR beta sequences and their occurrence across donors. Genome-wide SNP genotypes for about 65% of the 666 donors were used in a later genetic analysis, which treated that subset as a discovery cohort. Roughly 300 gigabases of sequencing data and roughly 80 million unique TCR sequences made up an early release that covered several hundred HLA-typed donors. Typing coverage differed by locus: A, B, C, DRB1 and DQB1 were typed in roughly 629-630 donors, DQA1 in about 500, DPA1 in over 600, and DPB1 in 450 to 480. To decide whether each TCR beta V gene segment behaved as functional or pseudogenic, an earlier analysis of several hundred of the donors relied on high-throughput TCR beta sequencing. Among the approximately 430 genotyped donors, approximately 81% belonged to the genetic ancestry cluster associated with self-reported Caucasian donors. Donor age, sex, ethnicity and CMV serostatus were collected together with the repertoire data. Roughly five DR-DQ haplotypes were handled as single units for association and clustering, since linkage in the cohort was strong. To study patterns of TCR occurrence, a later analysis re-analyzed previously published TCR beta repertoires from 600 to 750 donors and added high-resolution HLA genotyping. Among about 360 genotyped donors of the cohort, an average of around 240,000 unique TCR beta nucleotide sequences were sequenced per donor, 15% to 20% of them non-productive. Both class I and class II loci were covered by HLA typing, at four-digit resolution. Along with the roughly 670-subject first cohort, a separate validation cohort of over 90 different subjects was used. To predict cytomegalovirus infection status, the study combined high-throughput TCR immunosequencing, statistical association of individual TCRs with disease status, and machine learning.

Broad study findings and their caveats: In the study, 150 to 200 TCR beta chains were listed as associated with cytomegalovirus. According to a later analysis, TCR association rates differed among HLA loci, with DRB1 alleles showing the most associated TCRs and HLA-C alleles showing the fewest. Linkage disequilibrium might explain the correlated functional status among segregating V segments, but an unknown experimental factor could not be excluded. Because HLA typing was missing for some donors at each locus, association tests included only the typed subset. A further reported finding was that TCR beta sequences accurately predicted the HLA-A and HLA-B alleles for most subjects in the first cohort. CMV serostatus was the only immune exposure information available for the cohort. The cohort was sequenced for TCR beta chains only, and without alpha or paired-chain data the features that could be detected were limited. Assigning TCR associations to individual alleles was difficult when HLA alleles, especially DR and DQ, strongly co-occurred. According to a later genetic analysis, donors in an Asian-associated ancestry cluster had fewer N-insertions in productive TCRs than the roughly 670-donor mean. A few of the identified cytomegalovirus-associated TCR beta chains were confirmed in vitro to be specific for cytomegalovirus antigens. A cluster of highly shared sequence variants was judged likely to represent a technical artifact of the sequencing pipeline. According to a later analysis, parvovirus B19, influenza, CMV and Epstein-Barr virus appeared linked to several top co-occurrence clusters. According to a later analysis, most CMV-associated TCR beta chains appeared to be HLA-restricted, and the HLA associations seemed to be driven largely by CMV exposure. Across donors, most TCR sequences were observed very rarely, whereas some public TCRs were present in many individuals. Some IMGT-functional V segments, including TRBV6-2 and TRBV6-3, could not be told apart with the 87-base-pair reads, so those segments were excluded. Because counts were too low, roughly 16 rarely observed V segments, including chromosome 9 orphons, were excluded from the earlier analysis of around 640 of the donors. A later genetic analysis associated a missense DCLRE1C variant with V-gene and J-gene trimming of TCR beta chains, and an independent cohort replicated the association. In a later analysis, HLA-associated TCR beta chains showed more clonal expansion and lower generation probabilities than non-associated chains that were equally common. The authors suggested that the approach could potentially be extended to other disease states and immunological phenotypes. Cytomegalovirus status was reported to be diagnosed by the classifier with high specificity and sensitivity in both the original and validation cohorts. In a later analysis, 16,951 TCR beta sequences were associated with specific HLA alleles at a false discovery rate of 0.05. Roughly uniform sequencing depth across donors was assumed in presence/absence analyses, although this assumption may not hold. Broadly in line with IMGT annotations, most TCR beta V segments showed up in productive rearrangements about 87% or about 30% of the time in an earlier analysis of under 700 of the donors.

V is pared back by 3 bases and J by 4 bases, with 6 bases lying between the germline termini. The CDR3 measures 12 amino acids from cysteine to phenylalanine. The CDR3 DNA has 36 bases and is translated from base 1. Taken from the germline V gene (reference sequence), the CDR1 and CDR2 loops are SEHNR and FQNEAQ. In total, approximately 610 healthy bone marrow donors made up the cohort. At the time of sampling, every cohort member was nominally healthy, though immune exposures that went unrecorded were likely present. The donor was CMV seronegative and belonged to the group of 320 or so seronegative cohort members. Every donor gave a peripheral blood sample, and the peripheral blood mononuclear cells from that sample were used for TCR beta sequencing. The Qiagen DNeasy Blood Extraction Kit was used to extract genomic DNA from the blood cell samples. Library preparation employed the immunoSEQ multiplex PCR assay. The multiplex PCR relied on a mix of 60 forward primers for TCR Vbeta segments and 13 reverse primers for TCR Jbeta segments. The CDR3 region of rearranged TCR beta genes was amplified from genomic DNA with a multiplex PCR assay. The amplified TCR beta libraries were sequenced on the Illumina HiSeq System as 87-base-pair reads. In the authors' own workflow: Across the roughly 670 repertoires, a later analysis counted some 80 million unique TCR beta chains, 8.5 million to 12 million of which were shared by at least two donors. A nearest-neighbor algorithm error-corrected the raw reads and collapsed the reads into unique sequences, merging closely related sequences to remove PCR and sequencing errors. CDR3 sequences were aligned to IMGT reference sequences to assign V, D and J gene segments. For a sequence to be retained, at least a six-nucleotide match to both a V gene segment and a J gene segment was required. A rearrangement was called productive if the CDR3 had no stop codons and remained in frame with V and J, and every other rearrangement was called non-productive. CDR3 was defined by IMGT convention, running from the second conserved V-encoded cysteine to the conserved J-encoded phenylalanine. In an earlier analysis of 500 to 650 of the donors, sequences lacking an unambiguous match to a single V gene segment were excluded. In an earlier analysis of 587 of the donors, V segments were called functional above 56.7% productive rearrangements and were called segregating when the between-donor standard deviation exceeded 5%. A statistical classification framework was built to diagnose cytomegalovirus status from the catalog of TCR beta chain sequences. A later analysis assigned V and J genes by comparing TCR nucleotide sequences with IMGT/GENE-DB human TR gene sequences. The TCRdist pipeline was used in a later analysis to assign CDR3 sequences and most-parsimonious VDJ recombination scenarios. In a later analysis, each TCR beta chain was defined by its CDR3 amino acid sequence together with its V-gene family, and reads without a unique V-gene family were excluded. As a way to deal with suspected cross-contamination and a sequencing artifact, a later analysis dropped 450 to 600 nucleotide sequences that were highly shared and had low generation probability. In a later analysis, a clonal expansion index for each public chain was calculated from normalized within-repertoire ranks of inferred template counts. Generation probabilities in a later analysis came from a VDJ recombination model fitted to out-of-frame rearrangements, and those results were checked against IGoR. In a later analysis, TCR-TCR, TCR-HLA and TCR-CMV co-occurrence was scored with hypergeometric tests, and a repertoire-size bias correction was applied to TCR pairs. False discovery rates were estimated in a later analysis by permuting HLA or CMV assignments 20 times. In a later analysis, co-occurring TCRs were grouped with DBSCAN, and TCRdist sequence similarity was added when clustering was performed within HLA-allele-positive subsets. Repertoires with fewer than 30,000 or more than 120,000 public chains, plus five repertoires with anomalous nucleotide sharing, were excluded from co-occurrence clustering. Held by TCRdb, this immuneACCESS table contains in-frame sequences only and omits some clones. Under half of the omission traces to an unresolved V gene where checked; the cause of the rest is unknown. V and J calls and clone size are as listed in that table; D and trimming were resolved from the DNA. For this sample there are 150,000 to 200,000 clones; approximately 71% appear just once. The top ten hold over 1.2% of the sample.

This clone was counted a single time. Its cognate antigen has yet to be identified. Within one base of it there is no much larger clone, and no base qualities were kept. Recombination joined TRBV7-9 with TRBJ1-1, with no confidently assigned D gene. The material sequenced was PBMCs. The TCR was taken from a girl aged 10 to 17 in good health and CMV-seronegative. The CDR3 protein: CASSFASTEAFF. The sequenced DNA is TGTGCCAGCAGCTTTGCTAGCACTGAAGCTTTCTTT. The CDR3, completed at both ends by the reference TRBV7-9 and TRBJ1-1 genes, gives the full variable domain DTGVSQNPRHKITKRGQNVTFRCDPISEHNRLYWYRQTLGQGPEFLTYFQNEAQLEKSRLLSDRFSAERPKGSFSTLEIQRTEQGDSAMYLCASSFASTEAFFGQGTRLTVV.